Each of the 14 T cell receptor beta chains below was sequenced from the same sample in a study of regulatory T cells in long-lasting Graves disease. Stated time point: newly diagnosed GD, antithyroid drugs for less than 3 months. Generation of the TCR library employed RNA extracted from PBMCs. CDR3 regions were amplified by Arm-PCR using iRepertoire HTBI primers to build TCR beta libraries. TCRdb called the multiplex PCR reads again in MiXCR, with one record for every CDR3 protein. The table lists 200,000 to 250,000 distinct CDR3 sequences, around 20% of them singletons. The sequenced sample was peripheral blood mononuclear cells (PBMCs), obtained at new diagnosis, from a patient treated with antithyroid drugs. The receptors were sampled from a female donor with Graves disease.

CDR3 protein: CASSQTRDGSYEQYF. CDR3 nucleotides: TGTGCCAGCAGTCAAACGCGGGACGGCTCCTACGAGCAGTACTTC. The chain links TRBV3-1 to TRBJ2-7; D may be TRBD2 (6 bases). From germline, CDR1 is LGHDT and CDR2 YNNKEL (reference sequence). The V end lost 6 bases, the J end lost 0 bases, and 15 bases lay between the germline ends. CDR3 length equals 15 residues.

Many counts were recorded for this clonotype. Written as DNA, the CDR3 is TGTGCCTGGCAAACCGGGATCAATAATTCACCCCTCCACTTT. This translates into CAWQTGINNSPLHF. This chain uses TRBV30 with TRBJ1-6; D unresolved. The CDR3 is 14 residues long. Germline V lookup: CDR1 GTSNPN, CDR2 SVGIG (reference sequence). V was clipped by 5 bases and J by 5 bases, with 13 bases between them. The entire variable domain, with the rest obtained from reference TRBV30 and TRBJ1-6, is as follows: SQTIHQWPATLVQPVGSPLSLECTVEGTSNPNLYWYRQAAGRGLQLLFYSVGIGQISSEVPQNLSASRPQDRQFILSSKKLLLSDSGFYLCAWQTGINNSPLHFGNGTRLTVT.

At least ten counts were recorded for this clonotype. The J gene is TRBJ2-1, the V gene TRBV12-3 or TRBV12-4, with D perhaps assigned TRBD1 or TRBD2 (5 bases each). Trimming took 5 bases from V and 8 from J, leaving 19 bases between them. The CDR3 runs to 15 residues. CDR3 loop: CASSPSRDHLDEQFF. The DNA of the CDR3 is TGTGCCAGCAGTCCATCTAGGGACCATTTGGATGAGCAGTTCTTC.

This clonotype was seen repeatedly, ten times or more. V gene TRBV5-1 combines with J gene TRBJ1-1, with D unclear. Germline loops: CDR1 SGHRS, CDR2 YFSETQ. V dropped 0 bases and J dropped 3 bases, with 6 bases sitting between them. The CDR3 length is 13 residues. The CDR3 is CASSLDGDTEAFF. The CDR3, as DNA: TGCGCCAGCAGCTTGGACGGGGACACTGAAGCTTTCTTT.

This clonotype has a count of ten or more. The rearrangement joins TRBV12-3 or TRBV12-4 to TRBJ1-2; D is uncertain. V lost 3 bases to trimming and J lost 3 bases, with 8 bases between them. This CDR3 region has 13 residues. The DNA of the CDR3 is TGTGCCAGCAGTTTGGGGAACCACTATGGCTACACCTTC. It encodes CASSLGNHYGYTF.

This clonotype was seen ten or more times. V is TRBV6-5 and J is TRBJ1-3; D is ambiguous. CDR1 and CDR2 (germline): MNHEY, SVGAGI. This CDR3 spans 16 amino acids. The V end lost 0 bases, the J end lost 0 bases, and 9 bases lay between the germline ends. The CDR3: CASSYSAVSSGNTIYF. The CDR3 DNA sequence: TGTGCCAGCAGTTACTCCGCGGTTTCCTCTGGAAACACCATATATTTT.

This clonotype was counted at least ten times. The chain couples TRBV24-1 to TRBJ2-5, with unresolved D. In germline, CDR1 is KGHDR, CDR2 SFDVKD. The CDR3 contains 16 residues. V dropped 4 bases and J dropped 5 bases, with 19 bases sitting between them. CDR3 residues: CATSDNSARKVETQYF. CDR3 coding DNA: TGTGCCACCAGTGACAATTCCGCCAGGAAGGTGGAGACCCAGTACTTC.

Concerning this clonotype: At one boundary the junction diverges from the germline segment, which might be a read error. The chain couples TRBV6-1 to TRBJ1-2, with a weak D call TRBD1 (6 bases). The CDR3 is 15 residues long. Germline CDR1 is MNHNS and CDR2 is SASEGT. Here the CDR3 DNA reads TGTGCCAGCAGTGATCAGGGAGGGGGGGCTGATGGCCACACCTTC. It is translated as CASSDQGGGADGHTF.

This clonotype came up many times. The chain recombines TRBV28 with TRBJ1-6; D remains unclear. With 3 bases removed from V and 9 bases from J, the gap between germline ends came to 12 bases. The CDR3 loop spans 14 amino acids. CDR1 is MDHEN, CDR2 SYDVKM, per germline. The chain's CDR3 is CASSFRGAGSPLHF. The CDR3 coding sequence is TGTGCCAGCAGTTTTCGAGGTGCTGGTTCACCCCTCCACTTT.

This clonotype came up many times. This sequence joins TRBV20-1 and TRBJ1-2; D unclear. Germline CDR1 reads DFQATT; CDR2 reads SNEGSKA (reference sequence). This CDR3 comprises 11 residues. With 3 bases removed from V and 14 bases from J, the gap between germline ends came to 16 bases. This chain's CDR3 is CSARPLAVLTF. CDR3 DNA sequence: TGCAGTGCTAGGCCTTTGGCCGTCCTGACCTTC.

This clonotype was counted ten times or more. The V gene is TRBV2, the J gene TRBJ2-1; TRBD1 agrees at 11 bases. After removal of 7 bases from V and 8 bases from J, the junction contained 13 bases not matched to a gene. The germline gives CDR1 SNHLY, CDR2 FYNNEI. The CDR3 contains 16 residues. CDR3 amino acids: CASTLDRGPRADEQFF. The CDR3 nucleotides read TGTGCCAGCACGTTGGACAGGGGGCCCCGGGCTGATGAGCAGTTCTTC.

The table lists this clonotype with many counts. This chain joins TRBV24-1 and TRBJ2-3, with D perhaps matching TRBD1 (6 bases). Between the trimmed V and J ends, which lost 3 bases and 3 bases, there was a span of 18 bases. The germline V gene encodes CDR1 KGHDR and CDR2 SFDVKD. This CDR3 has 17 amino acids. CDR3 DNA: TGTGCCACCAGTGATCCGACAGCACAGGGTCAGACAGATACGCAGTATTTT. The encoded protein is CATSDPTAQGQTDTQYF.

On this clonotype itself: Only one base separates this from a far larger clonotype, so it likely reflects a read error. The chain joins TRBV2 to TRBJ2-5, with D hard to call. The germline V gene encodes CDR1 SNHLY and CDR2 FYNNEI. CDR3 length: 16 amino acids. The ends were cut back, 3 bases at V and 5 bases at J, with 19 bases in the middle. The DNA of the CDR3 is TGTGCCAGCAGTGATTCCGGGCGAAACCTGGCTGAGACCCAGTACTTC. As protein: CASSDSGRNLAETQYF.

This clonotype was recorded many times. V gene TRBV10-1 combines with J gene TRBJ1-5; TRBD1 agrees at 8 bases. The germline CDR1 and CDR2 sequences are WNHNN and SYGVQD (reference sequence). The CDR3 is 19 amino acids. Unmatched junction bases numbered 24, after V lost 9 bases and J lost 5 bases. The CDR3 region is CASAGTQGAQAGCDQPQHF. Written as DNA, the CDR3 is TGCGCCAGTGCCGGGACGCAGGGGGCGCAGGCCGGTTGTGATCAGCCCCAGCATTTT.